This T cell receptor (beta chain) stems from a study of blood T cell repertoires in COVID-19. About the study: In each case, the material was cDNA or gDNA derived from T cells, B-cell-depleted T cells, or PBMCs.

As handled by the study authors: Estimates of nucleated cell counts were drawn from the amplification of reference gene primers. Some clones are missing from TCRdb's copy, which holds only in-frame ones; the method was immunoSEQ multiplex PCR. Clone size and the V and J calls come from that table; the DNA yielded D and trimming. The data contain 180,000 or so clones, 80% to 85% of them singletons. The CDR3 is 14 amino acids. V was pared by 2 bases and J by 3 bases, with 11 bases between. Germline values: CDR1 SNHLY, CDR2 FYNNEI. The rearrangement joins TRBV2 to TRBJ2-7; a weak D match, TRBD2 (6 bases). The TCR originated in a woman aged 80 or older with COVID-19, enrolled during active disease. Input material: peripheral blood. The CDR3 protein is CASSERAGSYEQYF. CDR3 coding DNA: TGTGCCAGCAGTGAACGGGCCGGGAGCTACGAGCAGTACTTC. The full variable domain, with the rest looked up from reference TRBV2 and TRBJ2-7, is EPEVTQTPSHQVTQMGQEVILRCVPISNHLYFYWYRQILGQKVEFLVSFYNNEISEKSEIFDDQFSVERPDGSNFTLKIRSTKLEDSAMYFCASSERAGSYEQYFGPGTRLTVT.